Given below is one T cell receptor beta chain in context. Repertoires were generated with immunoSEQ multiplex PCR, while TCRdb's copy carries only in-frame clones and drops some. The sample contains roughly 58,000 clones, around 90% of which appear only once. V was shortened by 2 bases and J by 1 base, with 10 bases between the two germline ends. The germline CDR1 and CDR2 sequences are SGHNT and YYREEE (reference sequence). The CDR3 is 15 amino acids. The record originates from a study of lymphopenia after photon versus proton radiotherapy. V is TRBV5-4 and J is TRBJ2-1; D might be TRBD2 (6 bases). This specimen consisted of peripheral blood, obtained from a patient treated with proton-based radiotherapy. The receptor comes from an elderly man with esophageal cancer. The CDR3 sequence is CASSLKTSSYNEQFF. The CDR3 DNA reads as TGTGCCAGCAGCTTAAAGACTAGTTCCTACAATGAGCAGTTCTTC.